This T cell receptor beta chain was captured in a study of T-cell memory formation after mild COVID-19 (TCRdb year 2021). Study-wide context: TCR sequence clusters from the two donors were found to be largely donor specific. Longitudinal TCRalpha and TCRbeta repertoire sequencing tracked T-cell clones expanding and contracting after mild COVID-19 in a couple of donors. Two young, previously healthy adult volunteers made up the cohort, one male and one female. Points the paper makes about the study in general: From day 15 to 85, contracting clones showed balanced CD4/CD8 phenotypes, whereas a second wave of clones that expanded from day 15 to 37 leaned towards CD4+. Some responding clones were detected in pre-infection memory, suggesting pre-existing cross-reactive memory T cells joined the SARS-CoV-2 response. Contracting CD4+ clones turned up mainly in the CM and EM memory subsets, whereas EMRA was where CD8+ clones were enriched. Whether the second-wave clones peaking on day 37 were SARS-CoV-2 specific was not confirmed. Only a couple of mild cases were covered in the study, and larger cohorts including severe cases with pre-infection samples were considered necessary.

The instrument given in TCRdb is Illumina NovaSeq 6000. TCRalpha and TCRbeta cDNA libraries were built by 5'RACE with constant-segment primers, adding sample barcodes and unique molecular identifiers. RNA was extracted from every sample with Trizol reagent. Libraries were amplified in two PCR steps, with a second sample barcode and Illumina TruSeq adapters added in the second step. The libraries were sequenced on an Illumina NovaSeq using 2 x 150 bp paired-end reads. As for the original processing: Reads were demultiplexed and collapsed into UMI-guided consensus sequences with migec v1.2.7. With mixcr v2.1.11, UMI consensuses were aligned to TRA and TRB V and J templates and assembled into clonotypes. A clonotype was counted as expanded or contracted only if both edgeR and NoisET called the change significant, with noise models trained on biological replicates. edgeR calls used a false discovery rate-adjusted p below 0.01 and a log2 fold-change threshold of 1. As an exploratory analysis of dynamics, max-normalized trajectories of the 1000 most abundant clonotypes were examined with PCA combined with hierarchical clustering. Separately sequenced CD4+ and CD8+ repertoires were used to assign the CD4 or CD8 phenotype of responding clones. Using fastp trimming at Q25 and MiXCR clonotype assembly, TCRdb reanalyzed the public sequencing data and kept in-frame beta chains. Rows are unified per CDR3 protein, each entry keeping the most common DNA and genes. For this entry, the V and J calls and clone size follow TCRdb and not the study's own pipeline. Present in this sample are 300,000 to 400,000 distinct CDR3 sequences, 25% to 30% of which were seen just once. Jointly, the top ten make up about 13% of the sample.

CDR3 length: 10 amino acids, cysteine to phenylalanine. The entry retains the CDR3 DNA only, 30 bases that are in frame from base 1. Reading the germline V gene (reference sequence) gives CDR1 DFQATT and CDR2 SNEGSKA. Trimming takes 6 bases from V and 3 bases from J, and the germline ends sit 4 bases apart. Of note for this clonotype: It lacks a known antigen. No base quality information exists; no much larger clone differs at one position.

Ficoll-Paque density gradient centrifugation was the method used to isolate PBMCs. Sequences were obtained from PBMCs or a T cell subset sorted from them (not recorded which). The rearranged chain carries TRBV20-1 and TRBJ2-3, with the D segment identity uncertain. The clonotype originates from an adult woman who had mild COVID-19 (a few samples of this study predate the infection). The sample titles of this study are shuffled in the database, so cell type and time point are left out; the donor was told from shared clones. DNA sequence: TGCAGTGCAAATACAGATACGCAGTATTTT. Its translation is CSANTDTQYF.